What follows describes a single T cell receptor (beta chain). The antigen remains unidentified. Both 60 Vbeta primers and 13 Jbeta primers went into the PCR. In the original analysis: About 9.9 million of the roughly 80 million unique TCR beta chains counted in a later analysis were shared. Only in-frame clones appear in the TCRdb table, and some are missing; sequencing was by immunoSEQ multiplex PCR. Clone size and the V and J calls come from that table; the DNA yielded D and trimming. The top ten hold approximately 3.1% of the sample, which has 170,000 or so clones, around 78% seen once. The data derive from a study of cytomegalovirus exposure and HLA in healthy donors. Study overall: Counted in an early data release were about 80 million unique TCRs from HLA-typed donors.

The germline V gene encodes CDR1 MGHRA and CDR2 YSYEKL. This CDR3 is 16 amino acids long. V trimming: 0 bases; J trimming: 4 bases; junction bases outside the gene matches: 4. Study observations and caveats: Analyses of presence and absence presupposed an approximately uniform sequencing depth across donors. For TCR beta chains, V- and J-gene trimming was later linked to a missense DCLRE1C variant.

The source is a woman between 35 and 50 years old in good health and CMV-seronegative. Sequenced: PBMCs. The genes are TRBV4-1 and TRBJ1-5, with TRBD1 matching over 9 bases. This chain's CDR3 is CASSQDGTGRNQPQHF. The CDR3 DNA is TGCGCCAGCAGCCAAGATGGGACAGGGAGGAATCAGCCCCAGCATTTT.